The 18 T cell receptor beta chains below were found in one sample sequenced in a study of shared clonotypes between healthy human individuals. The assay was immunoSEQ multiplex PCR, and TCRdb's table has in-frame clones only and misses some. The top ten hold around 1.8% of the sample, which has about 2.1 million clones, 93% seen once. Terminally differentiated effector memory CD45RA+ cells were left out of the naive CD8 fraction, which was CD45RO-negative and positively selected for CCR7. Material for sequencing was naive CD8+ T cells from PBMCs. The receptors here all came from a man younger than 35 in good health. Some clones in this sample may be carry-over from other donors' samples.

The chain carries TRBV27 and TRBJ1-2; D gene ambiguous. Germline V gene lookup returns CDR1 MNHEY and CDR2 SMNVEV (reference sequence). CDR3 length: 14 residues. Deletions cut 3 bases from V and 4 bases from J, with 12 bases between. The CDR3 bases are TGTGCCAGCAGTTTTACGGGCGATCGCTATGGCTACACCTTC. This codes for CASSFTGDRYGYTF.

The CDR3 loop reads CASSRGTSGSKVARYEQYF. In nucleotides, the CDR3 is TGTGCCAGCAGCAGGGGGACTAGCGGGAGTAAAGTAGCTCGCTACGAGCAGTACTTC. J is TRBJ2-7 and V is TRBV5-6, with TRBD2 identical over 14 bases. Germline-derived CDR1 and CDR2 are SGHDT and YYEEEE. This CDR3 has 19 amino acids. Trimming took 4 bases from V and 3 from J; bases not matched to a gene: 15. Drawing the rest from reference TRBV5-6 and TRBJ2-7, the complete variable domain is DAGVTQSPTHLIKTRGQQVTLRCSPKSGHDTVSWYQQALGQGPQFIFQYYEEEERQRGNFPDRFSGHQFPNYSSELNVNALLLGDSALYLCASSRGTSGSKVARYEQYFGPGTRLTVT.

This clone has just one count. The sample contains more than one DNA sequence encoding this CDR3. The chain employs TRBV30 and TRBJ2-7; the D is unclear. With 0 bases removed from V and 2 bases from J, the gap between germline ends came to 5 bases. This CDR3 has 12 residues. CDR1 and CDR2 (germline): GTSNPN, SVGIG (reference sequence). The CDR3, as DNA: TGTGCCTGGAGTGTATTACCCTACGAGCAGTACTTC. Amino acids: CAWSVLPYEQYF.

V gene TRBV6-1 combines with J gene TRBJ1-3; unclear D gene. CDR1 is MNHNS, CDR2 SASEGT, per germline. The germline V and J ends were trimmed by 0 bases and 2 bases, with 14 bases remaining between them. The CDR3 is 17 residues long. The CDR3 region is CASSEAPPGTTGNTIYF. The CDR3 DNA reads TGTGCCAGCAGTGAAGCCCCTCCAGGCACAACTGGAAACACCATATATTTT.

The rearrangement joins TRBV27 to TRBJ1-1; D is undetermined. V shed 4 bases and J shed 5 bases, with 17 bases lying between them. Looked up from germline, CDR1 is MNHEY and CDR2 is SMNVEV (reference sequence). The CDR3 extends over 15 amino acids. CDR3 amino acids: CASSSYMAAKTEAFF. The CDR3 DNA follows: TGTGCCAGCAGTTCGTATATGGCAGCGAAAACTGAAGCTTTCTTT.

Note on this clone: The identical CDR3 is also encoded by other nucleotide sequences in the sample. V and J are TRBV5-6 and TRBJ2-7, with 11 positions matching TRBD2. Trimming at V came to 2 bases and at J to 3 bases, leaving 1 base not matched to a gene. Germline V gives CDR1 SGHDT, CDR2 YYEEEE. This CDR3 spans 14 amino acids. The CDR3 DNA reads as TGTGCCAGCAGCTTAACTAGCGGGAGCTACGAGCAGTACTTC. It specifies CASSLTSGSYEQYF.

The table lists this clone with a few counts. This sample includes further DNA sequences coding for the same CDR3. J is TRBJ1-5 and V is TRBV7-9; no clear D. CDR3 size: 12 residues. The V gene lost 3 bases and the J gene lost 5 bases, with 5 bases spanning the gap. Germline V gene lookup returns CDR1 SEHNR and CDR2 FQNEAQ (reference sequence). The CDR3 region is CASSFGDQPQHF. CDR3 DNA: TGTGCCAGCAGCTTTGGGGATCAGCCCCAGCATTTT.

Here the CDR3 reads CASRSTSVTPRWDADTQYF. The CDR3 region has the DNA TGTGCCAGCAGGTCGACTAGCGTAACCCCTAGATGGGATGCCGATACGCAGTATTTT. The V gene is TRBV7-3, the J gene TRBJ2-3; 8 bases are shared with TRBD2. J was trimmed by 6 bases and V by 6 bases; bases with no gene match: 23. CDR1 SGHTA and CDR2 FQGTGA come from the germline V gene. This CDR3 contains 19 residues.

V usage is TRBV5-1 and J usage is TRBJ2-1; 12 bases agree with TRBD2. With V trimmed by 4 bases and J by 6 bases, 5 bases remained unmatched. The germline V gene has CDR1 SGHRS and CDR2 YFSETQ. The CDR3 spans 15 residues. CDR3 protein: CASSPGLAGSNEQFF. CDR3 nucleotides: TGCGCCAGCAGCCCGGGACTAGCGGGTTCCAATGAGCAGTTCTTC.

The rearrangement links TRBV6-1 to TRBJ2-7; D unresolved. CDR3 length: 10 residues. Trimming stripped 5 bases from V and 3 bases from J, with 2 bases between. Germline V gene data show CDR1 as MNHNS and CDR2 as SASEGT. The CDR3 sequence is CASSNYEQYF. In DNA form, the CDR3 reads TGTGCCAGCAGTAACTACGAGCAGTACTTC.

The J gene is TRBJ1-2, the V gene TRBV4-1, with 7 bases matching TRBD1. Trimming at V came to 4 bases and at J to 3 bases, leaving 2 bases not matched to a gene. The length of the CDR3 is 13 residues. Germline assignment: CDR1 MGHRA and CDR2 YSYEKL. In DNA form, the CDR3 reads TGCGCCAGCAGCCCGGACAGGTACTATGGCTACACCTTC. Protein: CASSPDRYYGYTF.

V gene TRBV13 combines with J gene TRBJ2-7; 7 nucleotides agree with TRBD2. CDR3 length equals 16 residues. Germline lookup yields CDR1 PRHDT and CDR2 FYEKMQ (reference sequence). V dropped 1 base and J dropped 3; count of bases not matched to a gene: 9. DNA of the CDR3: TGTGCCAGCAGCTTAGCTGGCGGGAGATCAGTCTACGAGCAGTACTTC. This sequence encodes CASSLAGGRSVYEQYF.

V gene TRBV4-3 combines with J gene TRBJ1-5, with D possibly being TRBD1 (5 bases). V was trimmed by 0 bases and J by 6 bases, leaving 12 bases between them. This CDR3 contains 15 residues. Looked up from germline, CDR1 is LGHNA and CDR2 is YSLEER. CDR3 nucleotides: TGCGCCAGCAGCCAAGAATGGGGCTCGGGTCAGCCCCAGCATTTT. This codes for CASSQEWGSGQPQHF.

The chain is built from TRBV10-3 and TRBJ1-1, with 9 nucleotides matching TRBD1. Germline loops: CDR1 ENHRY, CDR2 SYGVKD. Trimming at V came to 3 bases and at J to 0 bases, leaving 8 bases not matched to a gene. The CDR3 extends over 17 amino acids. The DNA of the CDR3 is TGTGCCATCAGTGAAAGGGGGACAGGGTCCCTGAACACTGAAGCTTTCTTT. Protein sequence: CAISERGTGSLNTEAFF.

The CDR3 is CASSALDLGELFF. In DNA form, the CDR3 reads TGTGCCAGCAGCGCCCTAGATCTCGGGGAGCTGTTTTTT. This sequence joins TRBV9 and TRBJ2-2; D remains ambiguous. The V gene lost 3 bases and the J gene lost 7 bases, with 10 bases spanning the gap. Per the germline V gene, CDR1 is SGDLS and CDR2 is YYNGEE. The CDR3 contains 13 residues.

The gene calls are TRBV4-1 and TRBJ2-2; 7 nucleotides match TRBD2. Germline CDR1 MGHRA, CDR2 YSYEKL. V lost 4 bases to trimming and J lost 5 bases; unmatched junction nucleotides: 10. The CDR3 has 16 residues. The CDR3: CASSPGAGVVTGELFF. The CDR3 bases are TGCGCCAGCAGCCCCGGGGCGGGGGTCGTTACCGGGGAGCTGTTTTTT.

Notes on this clone: This specimen includes other DNA sequences encoding the same CDR3. This sequence joins TRBV19 and TRBJ1-1; D is unresolved. The V gene's germline CDR1 is LNHDA and CDR2 SQIVND (reference sequence). This CDR3 is 13 amino acids long. Trimming removed 0 bases at V and 5 bases at J, with 7 bases between. The CDR3 spells CASSIDRETEAFF. The CDR3 DNA sequence: TGTGCCAGTAGTATAGACCGGGAAACTGAAGCTTTCTTT.

About this clone: In the same sample, other DNA sequences code for this CDR3. The chain carries TRBV27 and TRBJ2-1, with 7 positions matching TRBD2. The CDR3 consists of 16 residues. Germline CDR1 is MNHEY and CDR2 is SMNVEV (reference sequence). The ends lost 2 bases at V and 0 bases at J; junction bases unmatched: 4. CDR3 amino acids: CASSLGAGSSYNEQFF. CDR3 bases: TGTGCCAGCAGTTTAGGAGCGGGGAGCTCCTACAATGAGCAGTTCTTC.